Listed here are 30 T cell receptor beta chains from one sample, sequenced in a study of cytomegalovirus exposure and HLA in healthy donors. 13 Jbeta primers and 60 Vbeta primers were used for the PCR. The protocol was immunoSEQ multiplex PCR, while the TCRdb copy is restricted to in-frame clones and leaves out a portion. The data hold some 120,000 clones, with roughly 63% observed a single time. Source material: PBMCs. The receptors derive from a man aged 25 to 40 in good health and CMV-seropositive.

This sequence joins TRBV19 and TRBJ2-5; 12 bases agree with TRBD1. The J call may be incorrect, as the DNA end agrees better with TRBJ2-7. CDR1 LNHDA and CDR2 SQIVND come from the germline V gene (reference sequence). The CDR3 is 15 residues long. CDR3 loop: CASSTTGTGGAEQYF. The CDR3 DNA sequence: TGTGCCAGTAGTACAACCGGGACAGGGGGCGCCGAGCAGTACTTC.

The sample holds a few counts of this clone. The gene calls are TRBV6-5 and TRBJ1-4; D may be TRBD1 (5 bases). Germline CDR1 and CDR2: MNHEY and SVGAGI. CDR3 length equals 13 residues. V was trimmed by 6 bases and J by 6 bases, leaving 11 bases between them. CDR3 sequence reads: CASSLAGDEKLFF. The CDR3 DNA reads TGTGCCAGCAGCCTGGCGGGGGATGAAAAACTGTTTTTT.

The rearrangement uses TRBV2 and TRBJ1-2; D is perhaps TRBD1 (5 bases). V lost 8 bases, J lost 2 bases, and 21 bases lay in between. This CDR3 has 16 amino acids. Germline CDR1 reads SNHLY; CDR2 reads FYNNEI. CDR3 DNA: TGTGCCAGCGAAGGGGTTCGCCGGGGGGACAACTATGGCTACACCTTC. Translated: CASEGVRRGDNYGYTF. The complete variable domain, with remaining parts taken from reference TRBV2 and TRBJ1-2, reads EPEVTQTPSHQVTQMGQEVILRCVPISNHLYFYWYRQILGQKVEFLVSFYNNEISEKSEIFDDQFSVERPDGSNFTLKIRSTKLEDSAMYFCASEGVRRGDNYGYTFGSGTRLTVV.

The chain links TRBV10-1 to TRBJ2-3, with no clear D. This CDR3 region has 14 residues. Trimming left V 3 bases short and J 5 bases short, with 12 bases between. CDR1 is WNHNN and CDR2 is SYGVQD in the germline V gene (reference sequence). The CDR3 here is CASSDLMGVDTQYF. The CDR3 DNA reads TGCGCCAGCAGTGACCTTATGGGCGTAGATACGCAGTATTTT.

The V and J genes are TRBV4-3 and TRBJ1-2; 9 bases fit TRBD1. This CDR3 region has 14 residues. The germline gives CDR1 LGHNA, CDR2 YSLEER. After removal of 4 bases from V and 5 bases from J, the junction contained 5 bases not matched to a gene. The CDR3: CASSPGQGRYGYTF. The CDR3 coding sequence is TGCGCCAGCAGCCCGGGACAGGGAAGGTATGGCTACACCTTC.

This clone was counted between two and nine times. This chain connects TRBV20-1 to TRBJ1-2; D is undetermined. Germline V gene data show CDR1 as DFQATT and CDR2 as SNEGSKA (reference sequence). With 7 bases removed from V and 5 bases from J, the gap between germline ends came to 8 bases. The CDR3 contains 10 residues. The CDR3 DNA reads as TGCAGTGTCCGAGGGTATGGCTACACCTTC. Translated, it gives CSVRGYGYTF.

The rearrangement uses TRBV7-8 and TRBJ1-4; D gene uncertain. The CDR3 extends over 15 amino acids. Germline V gene data show CDR1 as SGHVS and CDR2 as FQNEAQ. Between the trimmed V and J ends, which lost 6 bases and 4 bases, there was a span of 15 bases. The CDR3 coding sequence is TGTGCCAGCAGTTGGACTGACAAGAATAATGAAAAACTGTTTTTT. Translating it yields CASSWTDKNNEKLFF.

The chain is built from TRBV4-3 and TRBJ1-1; D is possibly TRBD1 (6 bases). Deletions cut 1 base from V and 1 base from J, with 13 bases between. The CDR3 totals 16 residues. CDR1 and CDR2 (germline): LGHNA, YSLEER. CDR3 bases: TGCGCCAGCAGCCAAGTACTTCAGGGGAGGAACACTGAAGCTTTCTTT. Its protein product is CASSQVLQGRNTEAFF.

The rearrangement joins TRBV7-9 to TRBJ1-2, with D hard to call. With 3 bases removed from V and 8 bases from J, the gap between germline ends came to 10 bases. This CDR3 has 12 amino acids. From germline, CDR1 is SEHNR and CDR2 FQNEAQ (reference sequence). This CDR3 is CASSLELSGYTF. In DNA, the CDR3 is TGTGCCAGCAGCTTGGAACTAAGCGGCTACACCTTC. Combining the CDR3 with reference TRBV7-9 and TRBJ1-2 gives the whole variable domain DTGVSQNPRHKITKRGQNVTFRCDPISEHNRLYWYRQTLGQGPEFLTYFQNEAQLEKSRLLSDRFSAERPKGSFSTLEIQRTEQGDSAMYLCASSLELSGYTFGSGTRLTVV.

The V and J genes are TRBV19 and TRBJ2-1; D possibly corresponds to TRBD2 (5 bases). Trimming removed 5 bases from V and 0 bases from J, with 14 bases in between. This CDR3 contains 16 residues. Looked up from germline, CDR1 is LNHDA and CDR2 is SQIVND (reference sequence). CDR3 residues: CASSRSGGYSYNEQFF. CDR3 DNA: TGTGCCAGTAGTCGATCCGGAGGCTACTCCTACAATGAGCAGTTCTTC.

This clone turned up a few times. This sequence joins TRBV28 and TRBJ2-2; the D gene is possibly TRBD1 (5 bases). This CDR3 comprises 13 residues. The V gene's germline CDR1 is MDHEN and CDR2 SYDVKM. Trimming pared 5 bases from V and 6 bases from J, leaving 10 bases between. CDR3 nucleotide sequence: TGTGCCAGCAGTCCAGGGCCCCCCGGGGAGCTGTTTTTT. Protein: CASSPGPPGELFF.

This rearrangement joins TRBV11-2 to TRBJ2-7, with D possibly matching TRBD1 (6 bases). Trimming cost V 1 base and J 1 base, with 20 bases left between them. Germline V gene data show CDR1 as SGHAT and CDR2 as FQNNGV. The CDR3 sequence is 18 residues long. The CDR3 is CASSLASSDSYLSYEQYF. DNA of the CDR3: TGTGCCAGCAGCTTAGCTTCGTCGGACAGTTACCTATCCTACGAGCAGTACTTC.

The chain uses TRBV4-3 and TRBJ2-7; no firm D call. Germline CDR1 LGHNA, CDR2 YSLEER. Trimming left V 1 base short and J 1 base short, with 8 bases between. There are 14 residues in the CDR3. The CDR3 sequence: CASSQGEESYEQYF. CDR3 bases: TGCGCCAGCAGCCAAGGCGAAGAATCCTACGAGCAGTACTTC.

This chain connects TRBV19 to TRBJ2-1, with D tentatively TRBD2 (5 bases). The V gene's germline CDR1 is LNHDA and CDR2 SQIVND (reference sequence). The germline V and J ends were trimmed by 2 bases and 10 bases, with 12 bases remaining between them. This CDR3 has 13 amino acids. The CDR3 sequence: CASSILPPGEQFF. The CDR3 DNA sequence: TGTGCCAGTAGTATACTCCCTCCGGGGGAGCAGTTCTTC.

This clone was observed a handful of times. This sequence joins TRBV27 and TRBJ2-7; no definite D call. The CDR3 has 13 amino acids. Germline V gene sequence: CDR1 MNHEY, CDR2 SMNVEV (reference sequence). The germline V and J ends were trimmed by 6 bases and 7 bases, with 16 bases remaining between them. Written as DNA, the CDR3 is TGTGCCAGCAGCTCACCCGCTCGGCGGGAGCAGTACTTC. Translation gives CASSSPARREQYF.

This rearrangement joins TRBV6-5 to TRBJ2-5; 9 nucleotides match TRBD2. After removal of 3 bases from V and 5 bases from J, the junction contained 7 bases not matched to a gene. Germline V gene data show CDR1 as MNHEY and CDR2 as SVGAGI. The CDR3 consists of 15 residues. The chain's CDR3 is CASSYPASGIETQYF. In DNA, the CDR3 is TGTGCCAGCAGTTATCCTGCTAGCGGGATTGAGACCCAGTACTTC.

The chain employs TRBV18 and TRBJ1-5; unclear D gene. With 2 bases removed from V and 5 bases from J, the gap between germline ends came to 10 bases. This CDR3 region has 14 residues. In germline, CDR1 is KGHSH, CDR2 LQKENI. For the CDR3, the DNA is TGTGCCAGCTCACCAGGCGGGGTGGATCAGCCCCAGCATTTT. Amino acids: CASSPGGVDQPQHF. The variable domain in full, completed from reference TRBV18 and TRBJ1-5, reads NAGVMQNPRHLVRRRGQEARLRCSPMKGHSHVYWYRQLPEEGLKFMVYLQKENIIDESGMPKERFSAEFPKEGPSILRIQQVVRGDSAAYFCASSPGGVDQPQHFGDGTRLSIL.

This clone was counted only a few times. This chain connects TRBV28 to TRBJ1-2, with D possibly being TRBD1 (5 bases). CDR3 length equals 14 residues. V was clipped by 7 bases and J by 3 bases, with 15 bases between them. Germline CDR1 is MDHEN and CDR2 is SYDVKM. CDR3: CASTEGRQYYGYTF. The CDR3 nucleotides are TGTGCCAGCACCGAGGGGAGGCAGTACTATGGCTACACCTTC.

The chain recombines TRBV4-3 with TRBJ2-1; no reliable D call. CDR1 and CDR2 from the germline V gene are LGHNA and YSLEER. Trimming stripped 3 bases from V and 0 bases from J, with 9 bases between. The CDR3 is made up of 15 amino acids. The DNA for the CDR3 is TGCGCCAGCAGCCACCCAGGCGCCTCCTACAATGAGCAGTTCTTC. Its translation is CASSHPGASYNEQFF.

The rearrangement links TRBV5-4 to TRBJ2-7, with 11 bases that match TRBD2. Germline loops: CDR1 SGHNT, CDR2 YYREEE (reference sequence). V dropped 1 base and J dropped 6; count of bases not matched to a gene: 6. The CDR3 consists of 15 residues. The CDR3 loop reads CASSLTSGSLGEQYF. The CDR3 nucleotides read TGTGCCAGCAGCTTGACTAGCGGGAGCCTCGGCGAGCAGTACTTC.

This sequence joins TRBV19 and TRBJ1-1; D ambiguous. The CDR3 contains 14 residues. V was pared by 2 bases and J by 6 bases, with 13 bases between. Germline values: CDR1 LNHDA, CDR2 SQIVND (reference sequence). The CDR3 here is CASSITPRVAEAFF. CDR3 in DNA: TGTGCCAGTAGTATAACCCCGAGGGTTGCTGAAGCTTTCTTT.

CDR3 sequence reads: CASSLDAGGNTEAFF. Here the CDR3 DNA reads TGTGCCAGCAGCCTGGACGCGGGGGGGAACACTGAAGCTTTCTTT. The V call is TRBV5-4, the J call TRBJ1-1, with D perhaps TRBD1 (5 bases). V dropped 4 bases and J dropped 1 base, with 14 bases sitting between them. Germline CDR1 SGHNT, CDR2 YYREEE (reference sequence). This CDR3 spans 15 amino acids.

The chain employs TRBV2 and TRBJ2-7; 10 bases fit TRBD1. Trimming cost V 6 bases and J 6 bases; bases outside gene matches: 11. Looked up from germline, CDR1 is SNHLY and CDR2 is FYNNEI. The CDR3 length is 15 residues. In DNA, the CDR3 is TGTGCCAGCAGGGCGTCCGGGACAGGGGTCGTCGAGCAGTACTTC. The encoded protein is CASRASGTGVVEQYF.

The chain combines TRBV6-6 with TRBJ2-2; 12 nucleotides agree with TRBD1. V dropped 6 bases and J dropped 7; count of bases not matched to a gene: 6. CDR3 length: 15 residues. Germline-derived CDR1 and CDR2 are MNHNY and SVGAGI (reference sequence). CDR3 region: CASSRDRGQGGELFF. CDR3 DNA: TGTGCCAGCAGCCGGGACAGGGGGCAAGGCGGGGAGCTGTTTTTT.

CDR3 bases: TGTGCCAGCTCACCCCAGGGGACGGACACTGAAGCTTTCTTT. The encoded protein is CASSPQGTDTEAFF. J is TRBJ1-1 and V is TRBV18; D may be TRBD1 (6 bases). Trimming took off 3 bases at V and 3 bases at J, with 11 bases between the two ends. The CDR3 covers 14 residues. Germline values: CDR1 KGHSH, CDR2 LQKENI.

The CDR3 here is CASSLSRGRAFF. The CDR3, as DNA: TGTGCCAGCAGTCTAAGCAGGGGTCGAGCTTTCTTT. The genes are TRBV28 and TRBJ1-1; perhaps TRBD1 as D (6 bases). Germline V gives CDR1 MDHEN, CDR2 SYDVKM. V lost 5 bases, J lost 10 bases, and 14 bases lay in between. CDR3 length equals 12 residues. Full variable domain (remainder filled in from reference TRBV28 and TRBJ1-1): DVKVTQSSRYLVKRTGEKVFLECVQDMDHENMFWYRQDPGLGLRLIYFSYDVKMKEKGDIPEGYSVSREKKERFSLILESASTNQTSMYLCASSLSRGRAFFGQGTRLTVV.

The V gene is TRBV7-3, the J gene TRBJ2-6; D gene uncertain. Deletions cut 5 bases from V and 1 base from J, with 9 bases between. Germline CDR1 and CDR2: SGHTA and FQGTGA. The CDR3 has 15 residues. The CDR3 spells CASSAPGSGANVLTF. The DNA of the CDR3 is TGTGCCAGCAGCGCCCCAGGTTCTGGGGCCAACGTCCTGACTTTC.

This clone has a handful of counts. The chain is built from TRBV5-1 and TRBJ2-1; no clear D. Germline CDR1 is SGHRS and CDR2 is YFSETQ. V shed 0 bases and J shed 8 bases, with 9 bases lying between them. The CDR3 contains 13 residues. In DNA form, the CDR3 reads TGCGCCAGCAGCTTGGCGGAGTCCCATGAGCAGTTCTTC. It is translated as CASSLAESHEQFF. Full variable domain (rest looked up from reference TRBV5-1 and TRBJ2-1): KAGVTQTPRYLIKTRGQQVTLSCSPISGHRSVSWYQQTPGQGLQFLFEYFSETQRNKGNFPGRFSGRQFSNSRSEMNVSTLELGDSALYLCASSLAESHEQFFGPGTRLTVL.

This clone has just a few counts. The chain uses TRBV5-1 and TRBJ2-2, with D maybe TRBD1 (5 bases). The length of the CDR3 is 12 residues. From germline, CDR1 is SGHRS and CDR2 YFSETQ. V was cut by 3 bases and J by 8 bases, with 8 bases left in between. CDR3 nucleotides: TGCGCCAGCAGCTCCGGACATGGGGAGCTGTTTTTT. This encodes CASSSGHGELFF.

The chain links TRBV28 to TRBJ1-1, with D possibly matching TRBD1 (6 bases). The germline V gene has CDR1 MDHEN and CDR2 SYDVKM. Trimming removed 6 bases from V and 4 bases from J, with 18 bases in between. The CDR3 runs to 15 residues. CDR3 region: CASSWPQGMGTEAFF. In DNA, the CDR3 is TGTGCCAGCAGCTGGCCCCAGGGGATGGGCACTGAAGCTTTCTTT.